This T cell receptor beta chain stems from a study of technical replicates of blood from a handful of donors. Repertoires were generated with immunoSEQ multiplex PCR, while TCRdb's copy carries only in-frame clones and drops some. The sample consists of about 83,000 clones, 92% of them appearing once. CDR3 length: 12 amino acids. V lost 8 bases to trimming and J lost 11 bases; unmatched junction nucleotides: 7. Germline CDR1 and CDR2: SEHNR and FQNEAQ (reference sequence). The chain carries TRBV7-9 and TRBJ2-2; TRBD1 matches at 8 bases. The TCR sequence derives from a human donor in good health. Sample: T cells isolated from PBMCs. CDR3 sequence: CASYLTGEELFF. The CDR3, as DNA: TGTGCCAGCTACTTGACAGGGGAAGAGCTGTTTTTT. Using reference TRBV7-9 and TRBJ2-2 for the parts outside the CDR3, the full variable domain is DTGVSQNPRHKITKRGQNVTFRCDPISEHNRLYWYRQTLGQGPEFLTYFQNEAQLEKSRLLSDRFSAERPKGSFSTLEIQRTEQGDSAMYLCASYLTGEELFFGEGSRLTVL.